This TCR beta chain emerged from a study of technical replicates of blood from a few donors. The repertoire was sequenced with immunoSEQ multiplex PCR; TCRdb's copy has only in-frame clones and lacks some. The table includes tens of thousands of clones, roughly 96% detected once. The V end lost 6 bases, the J end lost 3 bases, and 15 bases lay between the germline ends. In germline, CDR1 is MNHEY, CDR2 SMNVEV (reference sequence). There are 14 residues in the CDR3. The chain is built from TRBV27 and TRBJ2-7; D remains unclear. The clonotype originates from a human donor in good health. The sequencing sample was made of T cells isolated from PBMCs. CDR3 nucleotide sequence: TGTGCCAGCAGCCATGATCACAATGGCTACGAGCAGTACTTC. This translates into CASSHDHNGYEQYF.